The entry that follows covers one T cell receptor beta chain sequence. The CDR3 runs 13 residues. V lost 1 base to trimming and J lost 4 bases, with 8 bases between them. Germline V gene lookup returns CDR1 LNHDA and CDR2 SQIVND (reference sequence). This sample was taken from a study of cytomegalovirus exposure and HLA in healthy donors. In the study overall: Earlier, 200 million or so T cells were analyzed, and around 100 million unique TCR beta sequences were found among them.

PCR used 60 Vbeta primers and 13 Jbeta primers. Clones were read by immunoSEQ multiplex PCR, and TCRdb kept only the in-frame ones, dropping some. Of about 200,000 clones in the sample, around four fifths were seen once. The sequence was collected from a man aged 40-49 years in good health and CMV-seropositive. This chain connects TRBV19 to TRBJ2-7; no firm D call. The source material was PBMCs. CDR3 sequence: CASSIGVGYEQYF. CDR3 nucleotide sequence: TGTGCCAGTAGTATAGGGGTCGGGTACGAGCAGTACTTC.